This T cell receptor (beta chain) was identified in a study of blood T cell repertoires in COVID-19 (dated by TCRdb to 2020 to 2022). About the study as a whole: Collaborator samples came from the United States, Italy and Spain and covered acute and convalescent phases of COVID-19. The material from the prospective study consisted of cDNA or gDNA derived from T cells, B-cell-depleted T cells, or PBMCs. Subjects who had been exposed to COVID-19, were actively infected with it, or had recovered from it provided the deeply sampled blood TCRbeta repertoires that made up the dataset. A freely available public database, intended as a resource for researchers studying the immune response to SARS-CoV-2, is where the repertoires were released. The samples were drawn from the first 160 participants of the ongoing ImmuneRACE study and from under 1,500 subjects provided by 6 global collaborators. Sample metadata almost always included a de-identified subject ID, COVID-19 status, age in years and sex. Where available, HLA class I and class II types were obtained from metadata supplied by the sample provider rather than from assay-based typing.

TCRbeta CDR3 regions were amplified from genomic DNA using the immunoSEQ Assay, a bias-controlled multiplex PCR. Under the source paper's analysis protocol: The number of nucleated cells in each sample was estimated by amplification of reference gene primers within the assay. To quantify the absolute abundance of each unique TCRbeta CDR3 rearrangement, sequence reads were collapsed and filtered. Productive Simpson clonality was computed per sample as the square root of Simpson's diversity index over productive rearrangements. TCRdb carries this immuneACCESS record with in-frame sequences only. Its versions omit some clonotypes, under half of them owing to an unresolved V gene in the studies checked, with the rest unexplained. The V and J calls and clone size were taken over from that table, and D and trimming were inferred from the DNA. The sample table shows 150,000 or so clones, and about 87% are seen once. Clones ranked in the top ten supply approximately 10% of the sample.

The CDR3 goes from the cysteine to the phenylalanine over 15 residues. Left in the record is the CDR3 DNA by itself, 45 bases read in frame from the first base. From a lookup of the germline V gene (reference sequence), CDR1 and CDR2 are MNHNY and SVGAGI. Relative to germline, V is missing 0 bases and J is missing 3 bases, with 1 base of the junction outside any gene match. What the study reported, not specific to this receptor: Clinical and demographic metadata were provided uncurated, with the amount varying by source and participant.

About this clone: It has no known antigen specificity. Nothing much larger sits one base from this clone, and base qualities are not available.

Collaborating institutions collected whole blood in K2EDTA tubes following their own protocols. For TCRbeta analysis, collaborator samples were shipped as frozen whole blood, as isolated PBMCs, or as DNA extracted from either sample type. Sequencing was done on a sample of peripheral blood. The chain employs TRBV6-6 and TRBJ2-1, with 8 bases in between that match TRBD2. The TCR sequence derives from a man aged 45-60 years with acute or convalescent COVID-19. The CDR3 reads CASSYSSGSYNEQFF. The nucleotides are TGTGCCAGCAGTTACTCGAGCGGGAGCTACAATGAGCAGTTCTTC.